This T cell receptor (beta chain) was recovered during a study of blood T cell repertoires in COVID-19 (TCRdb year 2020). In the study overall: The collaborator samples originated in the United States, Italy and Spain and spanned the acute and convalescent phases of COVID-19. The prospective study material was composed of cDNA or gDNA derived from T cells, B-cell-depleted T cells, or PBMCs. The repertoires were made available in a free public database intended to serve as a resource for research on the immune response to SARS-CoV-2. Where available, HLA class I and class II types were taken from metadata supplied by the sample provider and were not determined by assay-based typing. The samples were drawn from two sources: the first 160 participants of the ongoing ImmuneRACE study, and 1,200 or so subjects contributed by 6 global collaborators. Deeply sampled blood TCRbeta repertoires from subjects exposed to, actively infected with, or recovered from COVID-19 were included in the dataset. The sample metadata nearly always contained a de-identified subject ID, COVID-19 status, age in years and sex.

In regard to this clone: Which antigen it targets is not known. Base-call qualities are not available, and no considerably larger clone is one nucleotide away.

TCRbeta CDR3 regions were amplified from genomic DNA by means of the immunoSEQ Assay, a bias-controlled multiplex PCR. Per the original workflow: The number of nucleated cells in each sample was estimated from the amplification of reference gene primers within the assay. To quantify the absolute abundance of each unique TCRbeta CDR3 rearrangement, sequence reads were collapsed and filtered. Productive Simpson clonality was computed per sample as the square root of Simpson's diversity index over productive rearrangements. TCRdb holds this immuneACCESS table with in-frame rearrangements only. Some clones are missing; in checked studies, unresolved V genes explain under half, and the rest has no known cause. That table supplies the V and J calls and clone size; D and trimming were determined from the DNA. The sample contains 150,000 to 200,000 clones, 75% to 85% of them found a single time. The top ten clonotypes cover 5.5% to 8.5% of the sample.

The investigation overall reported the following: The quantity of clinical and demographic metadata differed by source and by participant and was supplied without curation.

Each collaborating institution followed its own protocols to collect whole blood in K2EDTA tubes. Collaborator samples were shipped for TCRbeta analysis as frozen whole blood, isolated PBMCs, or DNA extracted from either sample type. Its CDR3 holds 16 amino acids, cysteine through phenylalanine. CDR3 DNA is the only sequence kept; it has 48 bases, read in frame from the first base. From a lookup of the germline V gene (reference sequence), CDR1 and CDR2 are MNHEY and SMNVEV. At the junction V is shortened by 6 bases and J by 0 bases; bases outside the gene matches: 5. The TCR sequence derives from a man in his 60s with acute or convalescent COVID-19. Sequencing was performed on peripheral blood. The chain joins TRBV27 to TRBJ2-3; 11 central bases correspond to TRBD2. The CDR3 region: CASSLTSGRSTDTQYF. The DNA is TGTGCCAGCAGCCTAACTAGCGGGAGAAGCACAGATACGCAGTATTTT.